Each of the 19 T cell receptor beta chains below was sequenced from the same sample in a study of human thymus T cells. Data came from immunoSEQ multiplex PCR; TCRdb stores just in-frame clones and leaves some out. The data contain tens of thousands of clones, approximately 96% of them singletons. Surgeons resected thymus tissue during corrective heart surgery. The material sequenced was thymus tissue. All receptors derive from a boy in the first two years of life with a congenital heart defect but otherwise immunologically healthy.

This chain connects TRBV5-8 to TRBJ2-7; TRBD1 aligns across 9 bases. The CDR3 runs to 16 residues. V was clipped by 4 bases and J by 3 bases; unmatched bases: 11. The germline V gene encodes CDR1 SGHTS and CDR2 YDEGEE. CDR3 in DNA: TGTGCCAGCAGCCTAGGACAGGGGAGGATCAACTACGAGCAGTACTTC. As protein: CASSLGQGRINYEQYF.

The V gene is TRBV27, the J gene TRBJ1-4; D is perhaps TRBD1 (6 bases). Looked up from germline, CDR1 is MNHEY and CDR2 is SMNVEV (reference sequence). The CDR3 is 14 amino acids. V was trimmed by 3 bases and J by 5 bases, leaving 10 bases between them. This CDR3 reads CASSFTGSNEKLFF. The CDR3 DNA sequence: TGTGCCAGCAGTTTTACAGGGTCCAATGAAAAACTGTTTTTT.

V usage is TRBV28 and J usage is TRBJ2-7; the D call may be TRBD1 or TRBD2 (6 bases each). Germline lookup yields CDR1 MDHEN and CDR2 SYDVKM. This CDR3 is 15 amino acids long. Between the trimmed V and J ends, which lost 7 bases and 13 bases, there was a span of 29 bases. CDR3 bases: TGTGCCAGCAACCCCCTCTGGCGGGACAAACTACTACCTTACTTC. Translating gives CASNPLWRDKLLPYF.

This rearrangement joins TRBV5-1 to TRBJ2-1; D ambiguous. The CDR3 is 16 residues long. Germline loops: CDR1 SGHRS, CDR2 YFSETQ. Trimming took off 0 bases at V and 6 bases at J, with 16 bases between the two ends. CDR3 amino acids: CASSLVVSEPRNEQFF. CDR3 in DNA: TGCGCCAGCAGCTTGGTTGTCTCGGAACCCCGCAATGAGCAGTTCTTC.

The rearrangement links TRBV13 to TRBJ2-7; weak D call: TRBD2 (5 bases). Per germline, CDR1 PRHDT and CDR2 FYEKMQ (reference sequence). Deletions cut 7 bases from V and 6 bases from J, with 25 bases between. The CDR3 spans 16 residues. The chain's CDR3 is CASTNLEGSLEGEQYF. CDR3 DNA: TGTGCCAGCACCAACCTCGAGGGCTCCCTGGAAGGCGAGCAGTACTTC.

This clone appeared a single time. The chain employs TRBV7-9 and TRBJ2-5; D gene uncertain. In germline, CDR1 is SEHNR, CDR2 FQNEAQ (reference sequence). Between the trimmed V and J ends, which lost 5 bases and 1 base, there was a span of 14 bases. The CDR3 runs 15 residues. This CDR3 is CASSNRPGRQETQYF. The CDR3 nucleotides read TGTGCCAGCAGCAATCGCCCCGGGCGCCAAGAGACCCAGTACTTC.

This chain links TRBV15 with TRBJ2-3, with D maybe TRBD2 (6 bases). Trimming removed 0 bases from V and 0 bases from J, with 25 bases in between. This CDR3 has 21 amino acids. Germline CDR1 and CDR2: LNHNV and YYDKDF (reference sequence). The chain's CDR3 is CATSRDRWYQRVLVSTDTQYF. The DNA of the CDR3 is TGTGCCACCAGCAGAGATCGTTGGTACCAGCGGGTATTAGTAAGCACAGATACGCAGTATTTT.

The rearrangement joins TRBV18 to TRBJ1-4; the D gene is possibly TRBD1 (6 bases). V dropped 3 bases and J dropped 3 bases, with 20 bases sitting between them. There are 18 residues in the CDR3. Germline V gene lookup returns CDR1 KGHSH and CDR2 LQKENI. Here the CDR3 reads CASSPHRDKVPSNEKLFF. CDR3 nucleotide sequence: TGTGCCAGCTCACCTCACCGGGACAAGGTCCCCTCTAATGAAAAACTGTTTTTT.

On this clone: The junction shows a germline mismatch at one end, possibly a read error. This chain links TRBV7-7 with TRBJ2-1; D may be TRBD1 (5 bases). This CDR3 contains 18 residues. Germline CDR1 reads SSHAT; CDR2 reads FNYEAQ (reference sequence). CDR3 sequence reads: CASSSLRGRESPRTEQFF. As DNA, the CDR3 is TGTGCTAGCAGCTCATTAAGGGGTAGGGAATCCCCTCGGACTGAGCAGTTCTTC.

The chain recombines TRBV10-3 with TRBJ1-3; D unclear. V lost 4 bases to trimming and J lost 9 bases, with 22 bases between them. This CDR3 is built from 16 residues. Germline V CDR1 and CDR2: ENHRY, SYGVKD. Here the CDR3 DNA reads TGTGCCATCAGTGCCCCATCGGCGATCCTCGGCAGCACCATATATTTT. Translated, it gives CAISAPSAILGSTIYF.

This chain links TRBV6-5 with TRBJ1-5, with D possibly TRBD1 on 5 matching bases. This CDR3 is built from 14 residues. Germline CDR1 is MNHEY and CDR2 is SVGAGI. Trimming left V 6 bases short and J 7 bases short, with 16 bases between. CDR3 loop: CASSPSGGGQPQHF. In nucleotides, the CDR3 is TGTGCCAGCAGCCCTTCGGGGGGAGGACAGCCCCAGCATTTT.

As concerns this clone: The junction departs from the called germline gene at one end, perhaps through a read error. The chain combines TRBV4-1 with TRBJ1-5, with D unclear. The CDR3 covers 16 residues. Germline CDR1 and CDR2: MGHRA and YSYEKL. The CDR3 nucleotides read TGCGCCAGCAGCCAAGACATGGCCCTTCTCAATAAGCCCCAGCATTTT. Encoded protein: CASSQDMALLNKPQHF.

The chain couples TRBV7-9 to TRBJ1-2; D call uncertain. The CDR3 is 18 residues long. The germline V gene has CDR1 SEHNR and CDR2 FQNEAQ (reference sequence). Between the trimmed V and J ends, which lost 3 bases and 0 bases, there was a span of 20 bases. Here the CDR3 reads CASSFLSLTNTSNYGYTF. The CDR3 coding sequence is TGTGCCAGCAGCTTTCTTAGCCTAACTAATACCTCTAACTATGGCTACACCTTC.

As to this clone: At one end the junction does not follow the germline gene, possibly because of a read error. V is TRBV5-6 and J is TRBJ1-5; D is possibly TRBD1 (6 bases). There are 17 residues in the CDR3. Germline assignment: CDR1 SGHDT and CDR2 YYEEEE. The CDR3 protein is CASSIAKDSAINQLQHF. CDR3 DNA sequence: TGTGCCAGCAGCATCGCTAAGGACAGTGCAATCAATCAGCTCCAGCATTTT.

The chain links TRBV30 to TRBJ1-4, with 7 bases lining up with TRBD1. The CDR3 totals 14 residues. Germline CDR1 and CDR2: GTSNPN and SVGIG (reference sequence). V lost 3 bases and J lost 8; bases outside the gene matches: 9. The CDR3 DNA reads TGTGCCTGGAGCCAAGACAGGGTGGGGGAAAAACTGTTTTTT. This sequence encodes CAWSQDRVGEKLFF.

The chain employs TRBV2 and TRBJ2-5; D gene unclear. This CDR3 has 12 residues. The V gene's germline CDR1 is SNHLY and CDR2 FYNNEI. V was trimmed by 6 bases and J by 2 bases, leaving 7 bases between them. The CDR3 loop reads CASSNGQETQYF. The CDR3 nucleotides read TGTGCCAGCAGCAACGGGCAAGAGACCCAGTACTTC.

V and J are TRBV6-4 and TRBJ2-7; 8 bases line up with TRBD1. The germline V gene encodes CDR1 MRHNA and CDR2 SNTAGT. This CDR3 spans 17 amino acids. V lost 0 bases, J lost 4 bases, and 11 bases stayed unmatched. CDR3 coding DNA: TGTGCCAGCAGTGACTCGAATCCAGGGGGCTCGGCATACGAGCAGTACTTC. This encodes CASSDSNPGGSAYEQYF.

This chain links TRBV7-9 with TRBJ1-1; tentative D call: TRBD1 (5 bases). The CDR3 totals 15 residues. From germline, CDR1 is SEHNR and CDR2 FQNEAQ (reference sequence). The V end lost 5 bases, the J end lost 5 bases, and 18 bases lay between the germline ends. The CDR3 DNA reads as TGTGCCAGCAGCCCCGCGGGCAAGGGGCGAACTGAAGCTTTCTTT. Protein: CASSPAGKGRTEAFF.

The V gene is TRBV18, the J gene TRBJ2-1; 7 positions agree with TRBD1. Germline V CDR1 and CDR2: KGHSH, LQKENI. The ends lost 3 bases at V and 10 bases at J; junction bases unmatched: 15. The CDR3 loop spans 16 amino acids. The CDR3 is CASSPERDREKSEQFF. DNA for the CDR3: TGTGCCAGCTCACCCGAACGCGACAGGGAGAAAAGCGAGCAGTTCTTC.